The rows below give T cell receptor beta chains drawn from one sample of a study of cytotoxic CD8 clonotypes in ibrutinib-treated CLL. Generated by immunoSEQ multiplex PCR, the TCRdb table keeps only in-frame clones and is missing some. The sample records 100,000 or so clones, 50% to 65% being singletons. This specimen was PBMCs, taken after 24 months of ibrutinib treatment. Receptors were obtained from a human donor with chronic lymphocytic leukemia. The CDR3 runs from the conserved cysteine through the conserved F or W. The D gene is left open where the match is weak. Clone size appears in some rows only: once, few, many, or a class for an expanded clone.

>TRBD1|-|TRBJ1-1|TRBV5-1
CASSPGTGGKKGTEAFF
TGCGCCAGCAGCCCTGGGACAGGGGGCAAAAAGGGGACTGAAGCTTTCTTT
>TRBD1|few|TRBJ2-7|TRBV18
CASSPGTEAYEQYF
TGTGCCAGCTCACCGGGGACAGAAGCCTACGAGCAGTACTTC
>TRBD1|-|TRBJ1-4|TRBV4-2
CASSQEGTGTATNEKLFF
TGTGCCAGCAGCCAAGAGGGGACAGGGACGGCGACTAATGAAAAACTGTTTTTT
>-|-|TRBJ2-3|TRBV29-1
CSVEQDRVTDTQYF
TGCAGCGTTGAACAGGACAGAGTCACAGATACGCAGTATTTT
>-|few|TRBJ2-1|TRBV5-1
CASSEGRAGAGEQFF
TGCGCCAGCAGCGAAGGACGGGCGGGGGCCGGGGAGCAGTTCTTC
>TRBD2|-|TRBJ2-1|TRBV30
CAWSVRTRGEQFF
TGTGCCTGGAGTGTAAGGACTAGAGGTGAGCAGTTCTTC
>-|once|TRBJ2-6|TRBV7-3
CASSSSGAGANVLTF
TGTGCCAGCAGCTCATCAGGGGCTGGGGCCAACGTCCTGACTTTC
>TRBD2|-|TRBJ2-7|TRBV9
CASSEPTSAPSYEQYF
TGTGCCAGCAGTGAACCGACTAGCGCGCCATCCTACGAGCAGTACTTC
>TRBD1|-|TRBJ2-7|TRBV29-1
CSVGGQGAFLSYEQYF
TGCAGCGTAGGAGGACAGGGGGCTTTCCTTTCCTACGAGCAGTACTTC
>-|-|TRBJ2-5|TRBV7-2
CASSFFGRYQETQYF
TGTGCCAGCAGTTTTTTCGGCAGGTACCAAGAGACCCAGTACTTC
>-|once|TRBJ2-2|TRBV7-2
CASSPGYRGPGTGELFF
TGTGCCAGCAGCCCGGGGTACCGGGGGCCCGGCACCGGGGAGCTGTTTTTT
>-|-|TRBJ1-3|TRBV7-2
CASSLAPQTSGNTIYF
TGTGCCAGCAGCTTAGCGCCGCAGACCTCTGGAAACACCATATATTTT
>-|-|TRBJ2-7|TRBV6-5
CASSPSASSYEQYF
TGTGCCAGCAGCCCCTCCGCCTCCTCCTACGAGCAGTACTTC
>-|-|TRBJ2-1|TRBV14
CASSQVAPYNEQFF
TGTGCCAGCAGCCAGGTAGCGCCCTACAATGAGCAGTTCTTC
>-|few|TRBJ1-5|TRBV28
CASSFRGGGYQPQHF
TGTGCCAGCAGTTTTCGTGGTGGGGGATATCAGCCCCAGCATTTT